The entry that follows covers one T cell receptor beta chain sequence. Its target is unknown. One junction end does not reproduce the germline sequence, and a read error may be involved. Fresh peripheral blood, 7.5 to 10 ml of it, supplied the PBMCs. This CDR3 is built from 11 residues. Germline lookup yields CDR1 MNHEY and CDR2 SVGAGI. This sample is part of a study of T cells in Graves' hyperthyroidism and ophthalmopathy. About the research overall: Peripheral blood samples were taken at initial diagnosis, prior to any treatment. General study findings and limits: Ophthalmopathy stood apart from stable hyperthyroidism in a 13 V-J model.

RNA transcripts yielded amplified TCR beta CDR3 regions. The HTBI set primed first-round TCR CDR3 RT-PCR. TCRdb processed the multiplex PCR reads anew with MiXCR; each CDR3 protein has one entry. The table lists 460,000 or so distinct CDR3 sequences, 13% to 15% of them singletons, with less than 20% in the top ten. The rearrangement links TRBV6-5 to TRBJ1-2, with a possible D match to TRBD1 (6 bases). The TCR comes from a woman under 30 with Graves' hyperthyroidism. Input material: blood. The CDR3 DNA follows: TGTGCCGGCAGTTACAGGGAAGGCTACACCTTC. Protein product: CAGSYREGYTF.